This T cell receptor (beta chain) was obtained from a study of T cell responses to AZD1222 COVID-19 vaccine. This clone occurred a few times. TCRdb keeps only in-frame clones here, not all; method: immunoSEQ multiplex PCR. The table includes about 130,000 clones, roughly 87% detected once. The V and J ends lost 1 base and 4 bases respectively, with 7 bases between them. Per germline, CDR1 SGHTA and CDR2 FQGNSA. The CDR3 extends over 13 amino acids. This rearrangement joins TRBV7-2 to TRBJ1-1, with D possibly TRBD1 on 5 matching bases. Sequenced here: peripheral blood, sampled on day 0 of AZD1222 vaccination. The clonotype originates from an adult in good health. The CDR3 protein is CASSLDRFTEAFF. CDR3 nucleotides: TGTGCCAGCAGCTTAGACAGGTTCACTGAAGCTTTCTTT.